The clone carrying this TCR beta chain turned up a few times. Researchers took RNA transcripts and amplified the TCR beta CDR3 regions from them. The HTBI set primed first-round TCR CDR3 RT-PCR. MiXCR, applied by TCRdb to the multiplex PCR reads, yields one record per CDR3 protein. The sample contains more than 500,000 distinct CDR3 sequences, about 16% of which appear only once. The data belong to a study of T cells in Graves' hyperthyroidism and ophthalmopathy. Germline V gives CDR1 MNHEY, CDR2 SMNVEV (reference sequence). With V trimmed by 3 bases and J by 5 bases, 6 bases remained unmatched. This CDR3 region has 15 residues.

This receptor was taken from a woman aged 25 to 45 with Graves' ophthalmopathy. The chain employs TRBV27 and TRBJ2-3, with 9 bases identical to TRBD2. Sequenced input: blood. The CDR3 DNA is TGTGCCAGCAGTTTCTTAGCGGGAGTAGGAGATACGCAGTATTTT. As protein: CASSFLAGVGDTQYF.